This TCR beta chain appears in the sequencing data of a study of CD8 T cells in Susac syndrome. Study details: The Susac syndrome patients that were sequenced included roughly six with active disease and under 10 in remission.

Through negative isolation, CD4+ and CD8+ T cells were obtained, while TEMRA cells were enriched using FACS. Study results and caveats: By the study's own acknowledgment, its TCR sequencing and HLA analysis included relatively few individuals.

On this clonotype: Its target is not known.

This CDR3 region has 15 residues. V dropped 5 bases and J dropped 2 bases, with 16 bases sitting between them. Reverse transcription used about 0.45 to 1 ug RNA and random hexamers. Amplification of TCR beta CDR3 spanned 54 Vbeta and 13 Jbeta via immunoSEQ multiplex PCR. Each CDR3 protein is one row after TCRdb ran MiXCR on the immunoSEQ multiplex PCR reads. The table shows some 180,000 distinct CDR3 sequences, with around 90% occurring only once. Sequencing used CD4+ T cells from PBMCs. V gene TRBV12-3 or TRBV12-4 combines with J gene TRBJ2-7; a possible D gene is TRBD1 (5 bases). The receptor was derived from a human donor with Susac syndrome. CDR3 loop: CASSPGQALAYEQYF. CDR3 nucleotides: TGTGCCAGCAGTCCCGGACAAGCACTCGCCTACGAGCAGTACTTC.